Each of the 18 T cell receptor beta chains below was sequenced from the same sample in a study of blood T cell repertoires in COVID-19 (dated by TCRdb to 2019 to 2021). Library construction relied on the immunoSEQ multiplex PCR assay. Drawn from immuneACCESS, this table holds only the in-frame rearrangements with V and J called that TCRdb kept. Clones are partly lost; checked studies trace under half to an unresolved V gene and leave the rest unexplained. The sample data list about 310,000 clones, and around 90% of these were observed just once. The ten largest clones add up to approximately 9% of the sample. Sample: PBMCs or T cells enriched from blood (not recorded which). These receptor sequences come from a woman younger than 30 who had recovered from COVID-19.

The chain recombines TRBV6-2 or TRBV6-3 with TRBJ1-2; 9 bases fit TRBD1. Looked up from germline, CDR1 is MNHEY and CDR2 is SVGEGT. V was pared by 5 bases and J by 1 base, with 8 bases of the junction left unmatched. This CDR3 comprises 16 residues. CDR3 protein: CASSNSGTGINYGYTF. The CDR3 DNA is TGTGCCAGCAGTAATTCCGGGACAGGGATTAACTATGGCTACACCTTC.

The rearrangement uses TRBV6-2 or TRBV6-3 and TRBJ1-6; D uncertain. The CDR3 runs 14 residues. The germline V gene has CDR1 MNHEY and CDR2 SVGEGT. Trimming stripped 7 bases from V and 9 bases from J, with 16 bases between. The chain's CDR3 is CASNPTEGTSPLHF. CDR3 DNA: TGTGCCAGCAACCCGACCGAGGGCACTTCACCCCTCCACTTT.

V gene TRBV7-3 combines with J gene TRBJ1-3; maybe TRBD1 (5 bases). Germline V gene lookup returns CDR1 SGHTA and CDR2 FQGTGA. V was shortened by 2 bases and J by 2 bases, with 10 bases between the two germline ends. The CDR3 extends over 15 amino acids. CDR3 DNA sequence: TGTGCCAGCAGCTTACAGGGTTGGGCTGGAAACACCATATATTTT. It encodes CASSLQGWAGNTIYF. Looking up the rest from reference TRBV7-3 and TRBJ1-3 gives the full variable domain: GAGVSQTPSNKVTEKGKYVELRCDPISGHTALYWYRQSLGQGPEFLIYFQGTGAADDSGLPNDRFFAVRPEGSVSTLKIQRTERGDSAVYLCASSLQGWAGNTIYFGEGSWLTVV.

The rearrangement links TRBV19 to TRBJ2-2; D may be TRBD1 (5 bases). This CDR3 region has 15 residues. Deletions cut 1 base from V and 8 bases from J, with 14 bases between. Germline V CDR1 and CDR2: LNHDA, SQIVND (reference sequence). CDR3 sequence: CASSIAGRVGGELFF. DNA for the CDR3: TGTGCCAGTAGTATAGCAGGCAGGGTTGGTGGGGAGCTGTTTTTT.

This chain links TRBV6-5 with TRBJ2-7; possible D gene TRBD2, 7 bases. Germline CDR1 reads MNHEY; CDR2 reads SVGAGI. Trimming removed 8 bases at V and 3 bases at J, with 20 bases between. The length of the CDR3 is 15 residues. CDR3 loop: CASLGGSKGGYEQYF. CDR3 bases: TGTGCCAGCCTGGGGGGGAGTAAGGGGGGCTACGAGCAGTACTTC.

The chain recombines TRBV20-1 with TRBJ1-5; no clear D gene. V shed 3 bases and J shed 5 bases, with 8 bases lying between them. CDR1 DFQATT and CDR2 SNEGSKA come from the germline V gene (reference sequence). The length of the CDR3 is 12 residues. CDR3 region: CSASKVDQPQHF. CDR3 bases: TGCAGTGCTAGTAAAGTAGATCAGCCCCAGCATTTT.

The chain recombines TRBV9 with TRBJ1-6, with a weak D call TRBD1 (5 bases). CDR3 length: 16 amino acids. Between the trimmed V and J ends, which lost 4 bases and 8 bases, there was a span of 19 bases. Germline V gene data show CDR1 as SGDLS and CDR2 as YYNGEE. Here the CDR3 DNA reads TGTGCCAGCAGCCCACACTGGGGGGTTGGTGATTCACCCCTCCACTTT. This gives the protein CASSPHWGVGDSPLHF.

The count of this clone is one. V usage is TRBV28 and J usage is TRBJ1-1, with TRBD1 matching over 7 bases. Germline loops: CDR1 MDHEN, CDR2 SYDVKM. V shed 3 bases and J 1 base; nucleotides not matched to a gene: 5. The CDR3 contains 15 residues. CDR3 DNA sequence: TGTGCCAGCAGTTTTTTACAGGGGTGGAACACTGAAGCTTTCTTT. Translation gives CASSFLQGWNTEAFF.

The gene calls are TRBV3-1 (or the pseudogene TRBV3-2) and TRBJ2-7; unclear D gene. Germline assignment: CDR1 LGHDT and CDR2 YNNKEL (reference sequence). The CDR3 runs to 14 residues. The V and J ends lost 1 base and 0 bases respectively, with 7 bases between them. In nucleotides, the CDR3 is TGTGCCAGCAGCCAAGGTCCCTCCTCCTACGAGCAGTACTTC. Translated: CASSQGPSSYEQYF.

The chain combines TRBV19 with TRBJ2-1, with D possibly matching TRBD2 (5 bases). V was shortened by 7 bases and J by 2 bases, with 9 bases between the two germline ends. From germline, CDR1 is LNHDA and CDR2 SQIVND (reference sequence). The CDR3 length is 13 residues. CDR3: CASNSGAYNEQFF. The CDR3 bases are TGTGCCAGTAACTCCGGGGCCTACAATGAGCAGTTCTTC.

The rearrangement uses TRBV7-6 and TRBJ2-3, with 7 bases lining up with TRBD2. CDR1 is SGHVS and CDR2 is FNYEAQ in the germline V gene. The V and J ends lost 5 bases and 0 bases, in that order; junction bases with no gene match: 17. This CDR3 has 19 residues. The CDR3 loop reads CASSEWGGRRVSSTDTQYF. Written as DNA, the CDR3 is TGTGCCAGCAGCGAATGGGGGGGTCGGCGAGTATCTAGCACAGATACGCAGTATTTT.

This clone has more than one count but fewer than ten. The chain recombines TRBV4-2 with TRBJ1-5; tentatively, D is TRBD1 (5 bases). The CDR3 runs 17 residues. In germline, CDR1 is LGHNA, CDR2 YNFKEQ. With 1 base removed from V and 2 bases from J, the gap between germline ends came to 15 bases. The CDR3 DNA is TGTGCCAGCAGCCAAGTAGCTGGGGCTGAGGGCAATCAGCCCCAGCATTTT. It encodes CASSQVAGAEGNQPQHF.

This chain connects TRBV6-1 to TRBJ2-7; TRBD2 might be the D (5 bases). In germline, CDR1 is MNHNS, CDR2 SASEGT. The germline V and J ends were trimmed by 2 bases and 1 base, with 9 bases remaining between them. This CDR3 comprises 14 residues. The CDR3 reads CASSEWKRSYEQYF. CDR3 nucleotide sequence: TGTGCCAGCAGTGAATGGAAGCGGTCCTACGAGCAGTACTTC.

This clone was found a few times. This rearrangement joins TRBV5-6 to TRBJ2-1, with TRBD2 as a possible D gene (5 bases). This CDR3 spans 18 amino acids. Germline CDR1 is SGHDT and CDR2 is YYEEEE. The V end lost 4 bases, the J end lost 0 bases, and 20 bases lay between the germline ends. CDR3 coding DNA: TGTGCCAGCAGCGTCCGCGACTACCTTCCAAGCTCCTACAATGAGCAGTTCTTC. Encoded protein: CASSVRDYLPSSYNEQFF.

The rearrangement joins TRBV3-1 (or the pseudogene TRBV3-2) to TRBJ2-5; D not certain. This CDR3 is built from 15 residues. The V end was cut by 0 bases, the J end by 1 base, with 9 bases between. CDR1 and CDR2 from the germline V gene are LGHDT and YNNKEL (reference sequence). CDR3: CASSQDWALQETQYF. CDR3 nucleotides: TGTGCCAGCAGCCAAGATTGGGCGCTCCAAGAGACCCAGTACTTC.

The V gene is TRBV7-6, the J gene TRBJ2-5; 8 bases match TRBD1. Trimming at V came to 4 bases and at J to 1 base, leaving 2 bases not matched to a gene. CDR1 SGHVS and CDR2 FNYEAQ come from the germline V gene. The CDR3 is 14 residues long. CDR3 in DNA: TGTGCCAGCAGCTACGGGACAGGCCAAGAGACCCAGTACTTC. Translating it yields CASSYGTGQETQYF.

The chain combines TRBV7-2 with TRBJ2-1; 9 bases are shared with TRBD1. V lost 5 bases to trimming and J lost 7 bases; unmatched junction nucleotides: 6. Germline CDR1 and CDR2: SGHTA and FQGNSA. The CDR3 length is 14 residues. The CDR3 coding sequence is TGTGCCAGCAGCCGTCCACAGGGGGCGAATGAGCAGTTCTTC. This codes for CASSRPQGANEQFF.

V and J are TRBV6-2 or TRBV6-3 and TRBJ1-2; 10 bases line up with TRBD1. The V and J ends lost 4 bases and 2 bases, in that order; junction bases with no gene match: 4. CDR3 size: 15 residues. CDR1 and CDR2 (germline): MNHEY, SVGEGT. CDR3 loop: CASSWGQGKNYGYTF. The CDR3 DNA reads TGTGCCAGCAGTTGGGGACAGGGGAAAAACTATGGCTACACCTTC.